These T cell receptor beta chains were read from a single sample in a study of human T cells and chemical hapten exposure. One entry per CDR3 protein, called by TCRdb with MiXCR from the RACE reads. The table includes more than 95,000 distinct CDR3 sequences, less than 35% detected once. The sequences come from whole blood, collected in connection with sensitization to the hapten diphenylcyclopropenone (DPC). These receptors were obtained from a man in his forties or fifties with alopecia areata. Some clones in this sample may be carry-over from other donors' samples. Both conserved end residues are trimmed from each CDR3. Each record gives: V gene, J gene, D gene, CDR3 protein. A D gene is named only where the DNA matches it firmly.

>TRBV7-6|TRBJ2-2|TRBD1
ASSSTGPGELF
>TRBV4-3|TRBJ2-7|TRBD1
ASSQDDGTASYEQY
>TRBV4-3|TRBJ2-5|TRBD1
ASSQNGQGSSETRY
>TRBV7-6|TRBJ2-3|TRBD2
ASSRGASGKTDTQY
>TRBV7-2|TRBJ1-5|TRBD1
ASSLALQGGNQPQH
>TRBV5-5|TRBJ1-2|.
ASSLRLLYGYT
>TRBV5-1|TRBJ2-3|.
ASSFGGKSTDTQY
>TRBV20-1|TRBJ2-3|.
SASGPPRNSDTQY
>TRBV6-6|TRBJ2-3|TRBD2
ASSVLAGPSDTQY
>TRBV7-9|TRBJ2-3|TRBD2
ASSFQLAGIDTQY
>TRBV7-6|TRBJ2-3|TRBD2
ASSFTSADTQY
>TRBV7-2|TRBJ1-2|TRBD1
ASSRDRVSLYGYT
>TRBV28|TRBJ2-1|.
ASKQGGSYNEQF
>TRBV29-1|TRBJ1-3|.
SVEYNVGNTIY
>TRBV5-4|TRBJ2-5|.
ASSPETGETQY
>TRBV29-1|TRBJ2-7|.
SVVPGPNEQY
>TRBV4-3|TRBJ2-2|.
ASSQDWFSPGELF
>TRBV14|TRBJ2-3|.
ASSQDRDPLFVDTQY
>TRBV27|TRBJ2-3|.
ASSWRLSRGLSTDTQY
>TRBV29-1|TRBJ2-3|TRBD1
SGRQGATDTQY
>TRBV6-2/TRBV6-3|TRBJ2-6|.
ASSYSRVSGANVLT
>TRBV6-5|TRBJ1-1|.
ASSYSSWGTTEAF